This T cell receptor beta chain was identified in a study of shared clonotypes between healthy human individuals. Study conclusions and caveats: Relative to clonotypes present in all four donors, those not shared had lower generation probabilities. Shared across four donors were 5% to 6% of the naive CD4 clonotypes. On the whole, naive subsets had larger estimated richness than memory subsets had. Since donors were few, the genetic and exposure-history diversity represented was limited.

CD45RO negativity and positive selection for CCR7 defined naive CD8 cells, a population that excluded terminally differentiated effector memory CD45RA+ cells. Concerning this clone itself: Its antigen remains unknown.

This CDR3 region has 14 residues. CDR1 and CDR2 from the germline V gene are SGHDT and YYEEEE. V gave up 4 bases and J gave up 2 bases, with 12 bases separating them. The assay was immunoSEQ multiplex PCR, and TCRdb's table has in-frame clones only and misses some. This table holds around 2,000,000 clones, approximately 94% found once. This TCR was sampled from a man younger than 35 in good health. The chain combines TRBV5-6 with TRBJ1-1; D remains ambiguous. The specimen was naive CD8+ T cells sorted from blood. CDR3 amino acids: CASSPGAVNTEAFF. The CDR3 DNA sequence: TGTGCCAGCAGCCCTGGAGCCGTTAACACTGAAGCTTTCTTT.